This T cell receptor beta chain was recorded in a study of vaccination and CD4 T cells after COVID-19 (dated by TCRdb to between 2021 and 2024). About the investigation overall: SARS-CoV-2 positivity had been established in the convalescent patients by nasal swab PCR, and mild disease was recorded in under ten of these patients and severe disease in one. Culture stimuli were overlapping spike peptide pools from SARS-CoV-2 and from the common cold coronaviruses HCoV-NL63, HCoV-OC43 and HCoV-229E. Each participant got two doses of either the Pfizer-BioNTech BNT162b2 vaccine (n=8) or the Moderna mRNA-1273 vaccine (n=2). Control cultures received a CEFX viral epitope pool as the positive control, an HIV-1 Nef peptide pool as the negative control, or no peptide. Post-COVID blood samples were collected from convalescent patients a median of roughly 100 days after diagnosis, with a range of roughly 30 to 170 days. In the convalescent cohort there were six males and four females, among whom were two Hispanic individuals, seven Caucasians, two Asians and one multiracial person. The time from the second vaccine dose to post-vaccine blood sampling had a median of roughly 72 days and ranged from roughly 13 to 241 days. The spike-specific CD4+ TCR repertoire was compared before and after mRNA vaccination in about nine COVID-19 convalescent patients and a few infection-naive healthy vaccine recipients. Summary of the overall study and its limitations: The study included relatively few convalescent patients and did not analyze early timepoints after natural infection. Of the vaccine-specific clones in convalescent patients, 304 of 307, or nearly all, reacted only to SARS-CoV-2 spike and did not cross-react with common cold coronaviruses. In convalescent patients, a median around 86% of post-vaccine SARS-CoV-2-reactive clones were detected only after vaccination, suggesting vaccine-specific priming. The median number of SARS-CoV-2-reactive clonotypes rose from under 25 after infection to 38 after vaccination, but the change was not significant.

Library preparation used PCR. At the Johns Hopkins FTIC core, DNA from the cultured CD4+ T cells underwent TCR sequencing with the Oncomine TCR Beta short-read assay. The QIAamp micro DNA kit was used to extract genomic DNA from the cultured CD4+ T cells. Oncomine TCR Beta libraries from cultured CD4+ T cells were pooled with unique dual indexes and sequenced on an Illumina iSeq 100. For the original study's pipeline: Non-productive sequences were removed, and CDR3s not starting with C, not ending with F or W, or shorter than 7 amino acids were discarded. The MANAFEST web application was used to identify antigen-specific clonotypes by comparing peptide-stimulated wells against reference wells and other culture wells. For a clone to be called positive, the clone needed an FDR below 0.05, an odds ratio above 5, and a productive frequency above 0.1% in at least two of three replicate wells. Cross-reactive clonotypes were defined as significantly expanded in both SARS-CoV-2 spike wells and at least one common cold coronavirus spike condition. CDR3 homology was assessed with Levenshtein distances (stringdist) and unrooted phylogenetic trees (ape) in R version 3.6.1. Starting from the raw public reads, TCRdb applied fastp trimming at Q25, assembled clones with MiXCR and retained in-frame beta chains. Rows are unified per CDR3 protein, each entry keeping the most common DNA and genes. TCRdb's processing, not the authors', yielded these V and J calls. For this sample there are approximately 6,700 distinct CDR3 sequences; around 45% appear just once. The leading ten clones occupy less than 25% of the sample.

The treatment or condition label on this specimen signifies: approximately 9-day PBMC culture with coronavirus spike peptide pools or control peptides (ViraFEST assay). The ViraFEST assay was used in the study, in which antigen-specific T cells were expanded with peptide pools and expanded clonotypes were subsequently identified by TCR sequencing. The positive SARS-CoV-2 PCR tests of the convalescent patients were dated from March to December 2020, before the Alpha, Beta and Delta variants emerged in the United States. Each well held some 2 million PBMCs cultured in IMDM containing about 5% human AB serum and roughly 10 IU/ml IL-2, with 8.5 to 10 ug/ml peptide pools added. On days 3 and 7, half of the culture medium was replaced with fresh IL-2-containing medium. After ten to eleven days of culture, CD4+ T cells were isolated by negative selection using the EasySep CD4+ T cell isolation kit. PBMCs were separated from whole blood using Ficoll-Paque Plus gradient centrifugation and then either used fresh or cryopreserved at -140C. Culture conditions were generally each tested in triplicate wells.

In its sample, this clonotype was seen a few times. Its binding antigen is unknown. No base-level quality is on record; no much larger clone is a single base apart. Trimming removed 5 bases from V and 7 bases from J; the gene matches leave 7 bases unexplained. The germline V gene provides CDR1 SGHTA and CDR2 FQGNSA. The CDR3 runs 13 residues from the cysteine to the phenylalanine. The sequence is cut down to CDR3 DNA, 39 bases in frame from base 1. The V and J genes are TRBV7-2 and TRBJ2-5, with TRBD1 identical over 7 junction bases. The sample taken for sequencing was CD4+ T cells from blood, cultured in vitro. The clonotype comes from a human donor who had recovered from COVID-19. The nucleotide sequence is given as TGTGCCAGCAGCCCCAGACAGGGAGCGACCCAGTACTTC. It is translated as CASSPRQGATQYF.